These T cell receptor beta chains were read from a single sample in a study of blood T cell repertoires in COVID-19. Method: immunoSEQ multiplex PCR; TCRdb's copy keeps in-frame clones and lacks some. Of over 120,000 clones in the sample, 78% were seen once. The sample comprised peripheral blood. The receptor source for this set is a woman aged 55-70 years with acute or convalescent COVID-19. CDR3s include the opening cysteine and the closing phenylalanine or tryptophan. Each record gives: clone size, J gene, D gene, V gene, CDR3 DNA, CDR3 protein. D genes are given only for firm matches. Not every row has a clone size; where given, it reads once, few, many or a size class.

abundance: NA
j_gene: TRBJ2-1
d_gene: NA
v_gene: TRBV3-1/TRBV3-2
CDR3nt: TGTGCCAGCAGCCAAACTTTCCCCTACAATGAGCAGTTCTTC
CDR3aa: CASSQTFPYNEQFF

abundance: few
j_gene: TRBJ2-7
d_gene: NA
v_gene: TRBV11-2
CDR3nt: TGTGCCAGCAGCTACCAGCCGGGAGCCTCCTACGAGCAGTACTTC
CDR3aa: CASSYQPGASYEQYF

abundance: once
j_gene: TRBJ2-7
d_gene: NA
v_gene: TRBV20-1
CDR3nt: TGCAGTGCTAGTAGTGGTAATATGGGACTTCGAAAAGGCTACGAGCAGTACTTC
CDR3aa: CSASSGNMGLRKGYEQYF

abundance: NA
j_gene: TRBJ2-1
d_gene: TRBD2
v_gene: TRBV28
CDR3nt: TGTGCCAGCAGTTTGGGACTAGCGGGAGTAAATGAGCAGTTCTTC
CDR3aa: CASSLGLAGVNEQFF

abundance: NA
j_gene: TRBJ1-1
d_gene: NA
v_gene: TRBV6-5
CDR3nt: TGTGCCAGCAGTTACTTTCGGGCGGGCACTGAAGCTTTCTTT
CDR3aa: CASSYFRAGTEAFF

abundance: NA
j_gene: TRBJ2-7
d_gene: TRBD1
v_gene: TRBV5-1
CDR3nt: TGCGCCAGCAGCTTGTCAGGGGGCTTCTCCTACGAGCAGTACTTC
CDR3aa: CASSLSGGFSYEQYF

abundance: once
j_gene: TRBJ2-4
d_gene: NA
v_gene: TRBV7-8
CDR3nt: TGTGCCAGCAGCGGCCCGGGATTAGCCAAAAACATTCAGTACTTC
CDR3aa: CASSGPGLAKNIQYF

abundance: once
j_gene: TRBJ1-2
d_gene: TRBD1
v_gene: TRBV10-3
CDR3nt: TGTGCCATCAGTGTAGGACAGGGTGGGGATGGCTACACCTTC
CDR3aa: CAISVGQGGDGYTF

abundance: NA
j_gene: TRBJ2-7
d_gene: NA
v_gene: TRBV4-1
CDR3nt: TGCGCCAGCAGCCAAGCGGGACTCTACGAGCAGTACTTC
CDR3aa: CASSQAGLYEQYF

abundance: NA
j_gene: TRBJ2-7
d_gene: TRBD2
v_gene: TRBV27
CDR3nt: TGTGCCAGCAGTTTGGGCCCTAGCGGAACCTACGAGCAGTACTTC
CDR3aa: CASSLGPSGTYEQYF

abundance: NA
j_gene: TRBJ2-3
d_gene: NA
v_gene: TRBV5-6
CDR3nt: TGTGCCAGCAGCCGAAGGACAGCTTACACAGATACGCAGTATTTT
CDR3aa: CASSRRTAYTDTQYF

abundance: NA
j_gene: TRBJ2-2
d_gene: TRBD2
v_gene: TRBV27
CDR3nt: TGTGCCGCGGGAGTTTTGGGGACCGGGGAGCTGTTTTTT
CDR3aa: CAAGVLGTGELFF

abundance: NA
j_gene: TRBJ1-2
d_gene: NA
v_gene: TRBV28
CDR3nt: TGTGCCAGCGGCCCCGGAACGGCTCTTCCCCGGGGCTATGGCTACACCTTC
CDR3aa: CASGPGTALPRGYGYTF

abundance: NA
j_gene: TRBJ2-7
d_gene: NA
v_gene: TRBV7-6
CDR3nt: TGTGCCAGCAGCGGAGAATCTTACGAGCAGTACTTC
CDR3aa: CASSGESYEQYF

abundance: NA
j_gene: TRBJ1-6
d_gene: TRBD1
v_gene: TRBV18
CDR3nt: TGTGCCAGCTCACCCGGGACAGGGAATTCACCCCTCCACTTT
CDR3aa: CASSPGTGNSPLHF

abundance: few
j_gene: TRBJ2-2
d_gene: TRBD2
v_gene: TRBV6-5
CDR3nt: TGTGCCAGCAGCAGACTAGCGACCAACACCGGGGAGCTGTTTTTT
CDR3aa: CASSRLATNTGELFF

abundance: NA
j_gene: TRBJ1-1
d_gene: NA
v_gene: TRBV5-4
CDR3nt: TGTGCCAGCAGCGGGCGTAGCGGAAGTCAAGACACTGAAGCTTTCTTT
CDR3aa: CASSGRSGSQDTEAFF

abundance: NA
j_gene: TRBJ1-3
d_gene: NA
v_gene: TRBV4-1
CDR3nt: TGCGCCAGCAGCCAACTAGACAGCGTGCGTGACACCATATATTTT
CDR3aa: CASSQLDSVRDTIYF

abundance: NA
j_gene: TRBJ2-1
d_gene: TRBD2
v_gene: TRBV5-1
CDR3nt: TGCGCCAGCAGCTCTGGCGGGGGGGCATACAATGAGCAGTTCTTC
CDR3aa: CASSSGGGAYNEQFF

abundance: NA
j_gene: TRBJ2-1
d_gene: TRBD2
v_gene: TRBV27
CDR3nt: TGTGCCAGCAGTTTGGGGACTAGCGGGAGTGGTCGGCAGTTCTTC
CDR3aa: CASSLGTSGSGRQFF

abundance: NA
j_gene: TRBJ1-2
d_gene: TRBD1
v_gene: TRBV3-1/TRBV3-2
CDR3nt: TGTGCCAGCAGCCCGGGACAGGGCTCCGGTGGCTACACCTTC
CDR3aa: CASSPGQGSGGYTF

abundance: NA
j_gene: TRBJ1-4
d_gene: NA
v_gene: TRBV5-4
CDR3nt: TGTGCCAGCAGCCCCGGTATCCTGAATGAAAAACTGTTTTTT
CDR3aa: CASSPGILNEKLFF

abundance: NA
j_gene: TRBJ2-2
d_gene: TRBD1
v_gene: TRBV10-3
CDR3nt: TGTGCCATCCTGGCTAGGACAGGGTACCCCGGGGAGCTGTTTTTT
CDR3aa: CAILARTGYPGELFF

abundance: NA
j_gene: TRBJ2-1
d_gene: TRBD2
v_gene: TRBV5-1
CDR3nt: TGCGCCAGCAGCTTGATCGATCCTAGCGGGAGTCGGAATGAGCAGTTCTTC
CDR3aa: CASSLIDPSGSRNEQFF

abundance: NA
j_gene: TRBJ2-7
d_gene: NA
v_gene: TRBV30
CDR3nt: TGTGCCTGGGGGACAGTTACTGGGACTTACCTCTTC
CDR3aa: CAWGTVTGTYLF

abundance: few
j_gene: TRBJ1-1
d_gene: NA
v_gene: TRBV14
CDR3nt: TGTGCCAGCAGCCACAGACTGCAAAACACTGAAGCTTTCTTT
CDR3aa: CASSHRLQNTEAFF

abundance: few
j_gene: TRBJ1-1
d_gene: NA
v_gene: TRBV7-6
CDR3nt: TGTGCCAGCAGCTTGGGCAGGCAGGGGTACACTGAAGCTTTCTTT
CDR3aa: CASSLGRQGYTEAFF